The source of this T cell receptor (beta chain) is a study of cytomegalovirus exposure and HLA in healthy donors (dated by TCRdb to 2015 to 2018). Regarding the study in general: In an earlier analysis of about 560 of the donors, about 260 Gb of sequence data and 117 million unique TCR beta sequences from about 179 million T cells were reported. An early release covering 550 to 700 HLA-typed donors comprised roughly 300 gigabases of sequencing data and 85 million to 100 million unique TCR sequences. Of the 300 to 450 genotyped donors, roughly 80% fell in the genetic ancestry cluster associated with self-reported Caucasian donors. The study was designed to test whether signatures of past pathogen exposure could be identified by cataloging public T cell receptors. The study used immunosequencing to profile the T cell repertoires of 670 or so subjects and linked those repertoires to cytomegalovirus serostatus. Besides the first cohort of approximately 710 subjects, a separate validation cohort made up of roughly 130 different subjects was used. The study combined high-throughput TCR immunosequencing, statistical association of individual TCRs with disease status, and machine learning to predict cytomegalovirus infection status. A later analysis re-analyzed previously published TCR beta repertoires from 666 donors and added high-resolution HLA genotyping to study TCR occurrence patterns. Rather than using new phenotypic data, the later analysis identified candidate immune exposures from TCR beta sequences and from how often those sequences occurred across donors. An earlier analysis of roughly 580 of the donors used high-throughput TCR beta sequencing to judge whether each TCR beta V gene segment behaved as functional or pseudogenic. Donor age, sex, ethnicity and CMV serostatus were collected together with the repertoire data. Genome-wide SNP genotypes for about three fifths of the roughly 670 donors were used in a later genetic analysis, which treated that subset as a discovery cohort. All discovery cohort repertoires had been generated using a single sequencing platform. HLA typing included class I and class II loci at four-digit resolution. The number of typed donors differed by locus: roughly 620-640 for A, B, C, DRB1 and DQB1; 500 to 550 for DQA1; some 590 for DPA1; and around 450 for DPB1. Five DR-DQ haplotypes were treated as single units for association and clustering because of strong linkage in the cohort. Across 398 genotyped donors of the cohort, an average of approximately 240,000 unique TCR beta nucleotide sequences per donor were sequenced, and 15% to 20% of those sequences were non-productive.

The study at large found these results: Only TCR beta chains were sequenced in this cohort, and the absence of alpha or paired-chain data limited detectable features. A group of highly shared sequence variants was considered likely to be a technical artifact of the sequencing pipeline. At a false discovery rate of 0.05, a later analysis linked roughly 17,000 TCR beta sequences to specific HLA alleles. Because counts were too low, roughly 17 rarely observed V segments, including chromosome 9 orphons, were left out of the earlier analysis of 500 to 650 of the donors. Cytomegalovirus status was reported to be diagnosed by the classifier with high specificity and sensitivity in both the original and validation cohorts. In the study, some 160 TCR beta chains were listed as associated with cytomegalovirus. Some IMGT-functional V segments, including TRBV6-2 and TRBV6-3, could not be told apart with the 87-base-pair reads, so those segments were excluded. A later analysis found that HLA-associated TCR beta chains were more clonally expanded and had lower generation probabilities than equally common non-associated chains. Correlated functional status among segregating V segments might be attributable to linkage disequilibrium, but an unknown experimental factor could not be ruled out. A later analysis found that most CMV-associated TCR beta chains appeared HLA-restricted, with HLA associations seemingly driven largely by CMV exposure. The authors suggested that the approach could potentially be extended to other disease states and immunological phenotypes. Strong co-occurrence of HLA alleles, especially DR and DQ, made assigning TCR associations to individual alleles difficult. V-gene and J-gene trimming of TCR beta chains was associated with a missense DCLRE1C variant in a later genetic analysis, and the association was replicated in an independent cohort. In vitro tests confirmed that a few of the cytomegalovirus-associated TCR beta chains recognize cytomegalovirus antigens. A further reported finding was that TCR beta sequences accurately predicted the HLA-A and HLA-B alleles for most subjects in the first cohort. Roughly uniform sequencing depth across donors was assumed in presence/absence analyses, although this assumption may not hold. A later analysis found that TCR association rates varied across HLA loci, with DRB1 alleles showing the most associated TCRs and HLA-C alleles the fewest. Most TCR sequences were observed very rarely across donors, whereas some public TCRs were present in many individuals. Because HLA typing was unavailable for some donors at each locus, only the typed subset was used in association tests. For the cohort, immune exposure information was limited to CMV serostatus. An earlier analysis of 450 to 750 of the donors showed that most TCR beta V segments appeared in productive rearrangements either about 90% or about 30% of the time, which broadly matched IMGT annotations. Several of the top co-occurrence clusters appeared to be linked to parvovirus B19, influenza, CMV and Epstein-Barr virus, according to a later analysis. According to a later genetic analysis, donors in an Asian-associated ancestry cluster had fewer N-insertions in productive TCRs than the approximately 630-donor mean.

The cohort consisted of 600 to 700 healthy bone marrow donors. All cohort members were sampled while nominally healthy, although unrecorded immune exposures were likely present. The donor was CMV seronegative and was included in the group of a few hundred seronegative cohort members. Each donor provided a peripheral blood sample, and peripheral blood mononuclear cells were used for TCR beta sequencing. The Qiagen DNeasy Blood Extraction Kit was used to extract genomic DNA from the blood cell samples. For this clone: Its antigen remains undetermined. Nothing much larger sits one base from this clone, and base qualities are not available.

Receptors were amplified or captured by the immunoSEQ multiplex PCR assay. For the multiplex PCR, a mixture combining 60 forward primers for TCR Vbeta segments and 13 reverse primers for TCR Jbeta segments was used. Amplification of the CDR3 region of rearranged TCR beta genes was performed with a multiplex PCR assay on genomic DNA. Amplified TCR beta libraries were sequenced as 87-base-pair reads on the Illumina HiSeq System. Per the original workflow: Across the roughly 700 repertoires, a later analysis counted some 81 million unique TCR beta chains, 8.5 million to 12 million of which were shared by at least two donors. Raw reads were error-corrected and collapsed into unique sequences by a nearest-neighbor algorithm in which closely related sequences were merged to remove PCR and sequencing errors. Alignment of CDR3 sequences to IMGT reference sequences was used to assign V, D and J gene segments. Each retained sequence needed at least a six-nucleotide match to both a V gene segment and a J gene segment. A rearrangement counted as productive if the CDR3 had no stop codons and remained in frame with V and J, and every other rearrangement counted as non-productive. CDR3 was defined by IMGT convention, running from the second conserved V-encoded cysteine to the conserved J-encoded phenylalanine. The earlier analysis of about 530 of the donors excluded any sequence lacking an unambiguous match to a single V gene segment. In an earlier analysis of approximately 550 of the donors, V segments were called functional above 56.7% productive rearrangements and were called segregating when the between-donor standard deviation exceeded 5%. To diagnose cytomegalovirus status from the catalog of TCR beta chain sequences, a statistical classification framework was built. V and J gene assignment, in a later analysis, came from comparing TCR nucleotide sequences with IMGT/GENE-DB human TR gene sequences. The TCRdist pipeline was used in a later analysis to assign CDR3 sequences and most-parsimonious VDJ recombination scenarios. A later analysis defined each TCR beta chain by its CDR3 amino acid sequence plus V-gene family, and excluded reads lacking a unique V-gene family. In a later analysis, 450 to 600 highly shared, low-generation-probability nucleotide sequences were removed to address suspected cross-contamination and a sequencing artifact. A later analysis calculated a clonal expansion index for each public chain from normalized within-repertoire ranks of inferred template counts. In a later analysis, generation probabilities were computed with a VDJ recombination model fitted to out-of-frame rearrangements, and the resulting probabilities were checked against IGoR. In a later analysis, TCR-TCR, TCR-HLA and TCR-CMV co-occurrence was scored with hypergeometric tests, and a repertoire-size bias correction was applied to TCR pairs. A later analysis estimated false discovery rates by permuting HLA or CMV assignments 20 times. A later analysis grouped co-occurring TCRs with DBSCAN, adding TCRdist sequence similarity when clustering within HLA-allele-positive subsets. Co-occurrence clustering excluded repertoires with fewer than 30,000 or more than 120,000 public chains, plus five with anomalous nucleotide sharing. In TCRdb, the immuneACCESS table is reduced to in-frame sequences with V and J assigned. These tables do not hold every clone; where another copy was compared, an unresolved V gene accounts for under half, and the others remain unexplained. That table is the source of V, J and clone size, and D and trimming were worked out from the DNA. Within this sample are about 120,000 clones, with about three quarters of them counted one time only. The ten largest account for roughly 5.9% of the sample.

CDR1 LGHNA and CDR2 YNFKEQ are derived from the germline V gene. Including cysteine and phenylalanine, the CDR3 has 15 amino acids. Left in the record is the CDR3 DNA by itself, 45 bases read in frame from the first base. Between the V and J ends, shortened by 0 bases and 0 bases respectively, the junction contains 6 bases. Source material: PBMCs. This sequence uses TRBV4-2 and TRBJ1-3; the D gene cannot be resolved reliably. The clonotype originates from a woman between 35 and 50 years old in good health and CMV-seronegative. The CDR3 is CASSQDPSSGNTIYF. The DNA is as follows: TGTGCCAGCAGCCAAGACCCGAGCTCTGGAAACACCATATATTTT.